The rows below give T cell receptor beta chains drawn from one sample of a study of blood T cell repertoires in COVID-19. Sequencing used immunoSEQ multiplex PCR; TCRdb keeps in-frame clones, though not all of them. The sample lists approximately 140,000 clones, 84% occurring once. Specimen: PBMCs or T cells enriched from blood (not recorded which). Every receptor here comes from a man over 45 in a cohort exposed to, infected with or recovered from COVID-19 (not recorded which). Both conserved end residues are part of each CDR3. The order of the fields is D gene, V gene, J gene, CDR3 DNA, CDR3 protein. The D gene is left open where the match is weak.

D gene: -
V gene: TRBV28
J gene: TRBJ2-1
CDR3 DNA: TGTGCCAGCAGTTTGTCCCCCGGGTTCACCTACAATGAGCAGTTCTTC
CDR3 protein: CASSLSPGFTYNEQFF

D gene: -
V gene: TRBV30
J gene: TRBJ2-3
CDR3 DNA: TGTGCCTGGAGTGTACTGGGCGGGGGCGTTACGCAGTATTTT
CDR3 protein: CAWSVLGGGVTQYF

D gene: -
V gene: TRBV19
J gene: TRBJ1-4
CDR3 DNA: TGTGCCAGTACCGACAACCAAAGACAGAATGAAAAACTGTTTTTT
CDR3 protein: CASTDNQRQNEKLFF

D gene: -
V gene: TRBV7-9
J gene: TRBJ1-5
CDR3 DNA: TGTGCCAGCAGCTCCCCGCAGGACTTTAGCAATCAGCCCCAGCATTTT
CDR3 protein: CASSSPQDFSNQPQHF

D gene: -
V gene: TRBV13
J gene: TRBJ2-5
CDR3 DNA: TGTGCCAGCAGCCTTGGGGGGTCGGAGACCCAGTACTTC
CDR3 protein: CASSLGGSETQYF

D gene: -
V gene: TRBV27
J gene: TRBJ2-1
CDR3 DNA: TGTGCCAGCAAGCCCGTGAGCTCCTACAATGAGCAGTTCTTC
CDR3 protein: CASKPVSSYNEQFF

D gene: TRBD1
V gene: TRBV19
J gene: TRBJ1-5
CDR3 DNA: TGTGCCAGTAGTATACTCCCGGGACAGGGGCCGCCTCAGCCCCAGCATTTT
CDR3 protein: CASSILPGQGPPQPQHF

D gene: TRBD2
V gene: TRBV5-4
J gene: TRBJ2-3
CDR3 DNA: TGTGCCAGCACCGATACTAGCGGGGGAGCTTACACAGATACGCAGTATTTT
CDR3 protein: CASTDTSGGAYTDTQYF

D gene: -
V gene: TRBV7-9
J gene: TRBJ1-5
CDR3 DNA: TGTGCCAGCAGCTCTGGGACACCCCGCAATCAGCCCCAGCATTTT
CDR3 protein: CASSSGTPRNQPQHF

D gene: -
V gene: TRBV3-1/TRBV3-2
J gene: TRBJ2-7
CDR3 DNA: TGTGCCAGCAGCCAAGGAGTGACTAGCTACGAGCAGTACTTC
CDR3 protein: CASSQGVTSYEQYF

D gene: -
V gene: TRBV9
J gene: TRBJ1-6
CDR3 DNA: TGTGCCAGCAGCGTAGCGGGGATTTCCAATTCACCCCTCCACTTT
CDR3 protein: CASSVAGISNSPLHF

D gene: TRBD1
V gene: TRBV10-3
J gene: TRBJ1-3
CDR3 DNA: TGTGCCATCAGTGAGGAGCAGGGGGTAGGAAACACCATATATTTT
CDR3 protein: CAISEEQGVGNTIYF

D gene: -
V gene: TRBV18
J gene: TRBJ1-2
CDR3 DNA: TGTGCCAGCTCGCTGCAGGGGCTTAACTATGGCTACACCTTC
CDR3 protein: CASSLQGLNYGYTF